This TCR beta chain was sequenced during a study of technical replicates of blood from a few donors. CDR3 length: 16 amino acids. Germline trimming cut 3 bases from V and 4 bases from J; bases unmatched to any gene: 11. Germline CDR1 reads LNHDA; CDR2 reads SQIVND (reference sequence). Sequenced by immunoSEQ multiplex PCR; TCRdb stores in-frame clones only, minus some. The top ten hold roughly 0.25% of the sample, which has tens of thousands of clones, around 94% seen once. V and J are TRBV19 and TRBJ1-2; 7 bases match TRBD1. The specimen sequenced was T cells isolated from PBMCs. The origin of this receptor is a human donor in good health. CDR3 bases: TGTGCCAGTAGTATGGCCCCGACCGACAGGGCCTATGGCTACACCTTC. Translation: CASSMAPTDRAYGYTF.